This entry lists 8 T cell receptor beta chains sequenced from one sample in a study of blood T cell repertoires in COVID-19. Clones were read by immunoSEQ multiplex PCR, and TCRdb kept only the in-frame ones, dropping some. The sample lists approximately 330,000 clones, just under 90% occurring once. The sample consisted of PBMCs or T cells enriched from blood (not recorded which). The receptors derive from a woman in her twenties or thirties who had recovered from COVID-19.

The rearrangement links TRBV9 to TRBJ2-2; maybe TRBD1 (5 bases). Trimming removed 3 bases at V and 5 bases at J, with 14 bases between. The germline V gene encodes CDR1 SGDLS and CDR2 YYNGEE. This CDR3 is built from 15 residues. CDR3 nucleotides: TGTGCCAGCAGCGCCGCCAGGGCCGGTACCGGGGAGCTGTTTTTT. This translates into CASSAARAGTGELFF.

The rearrangement uses TRBV28 and TRBJ2-1; TRBD2 matches at 13 bases. V shed 7 bases and J 8 bases; nucleotides not matched to a gene: 5. In germline, CDR1 is MDHEN, CDR2 SYDVKM. CDR3 length: 14 amino acids. The CDR3 DNA sequence: TGTGCCAGCAACCCGGGACTAGCGGGATATGAGCAGTTCTTC. Residues: CASNPGLAGYEQFF.

The V gene is TRBV9, the J gene TRBJ2-7, with 7 bases matching TRBD2. The CDR3 consists of 14 residues. Losses at the gene ends were 4 bases for V and 3 bases for J; bases not matched to a gene: 7. The germline CDR1 and CDR2 sequences are SGDLS and YYNGEE. For the CDR3, the DNA is TGTGCCAGCAGCCCTCGGACGGGGGGCTACGAGCAGTACTTC. This sequence encodes CASSPRTGGYEQYF.

The chain links TRBV11-2 to TRBJ2-7; the D gene is possibly TRBD2 (5 bases). CDR1 and CDR2 (germline): SGHAT, FQNNGV. This CDR3 has 15 amino acids. The V end lost 7 bases, the J end lost 1 base, and 17 bases lay between the germline ends. The CDR3 DNA sequence: TGTGCCAGCAAATATCGGGCGGGCCTGTCCTACGAGCAGTACTTC. Encoded protein: CASKYRAGLSYEQYF.

V is TRBV5-4 and J is TRBJ2-3; 12 nucleotides line up with TRBD2. Germline assignment: CDR1 SGHNT and CDR2 YYREEE (reference sequence). Unmatched junction bases numbered 7, after V lost 2 bases and J lost 6 bases. This CDR3 has 16 amino acids. The CDR3 coding sequence is TGTGCCAGCAGCTTCCGACTAGCGGGAGATGCGGATACGCAGTATTTT. Its protein is CASSFRLAGDADTQYF.

This clone was seen a single time. The chain recombines TRBV7-3 with TRBJ1-2; TRBD1 matches 9 bases. The trim removed 5 bases at V and 8 bases at J, leaving 6 bases unmatched. Germline CDR1 is SGHTA and CDR2 is FQGTGA. This CDR3 has 13 residues. Here the CDR3 reads CASSRDRVSGYTF. The CDR3 DNA sequence: TGTGCCAGCAGCCGGGACAGGGTGTCCGGCTACACCTTC.

The chain links TRBV5-8 to TRBJ2-1, with 9 bases that match TRBD1. Germline loops: CDR1 SGHTS, CDR2 YDEGEE. CDR3 size: 12 residues. The V gene end was trimmed by 4 bases and the J gene end by 12 bases; junction bases not matched to a gene: 5. The CDR3 DNA sequence: TGTGCCAGCAGCAAGGACAGGGGCCGGCAGTTCTTC. It encodes CASSKDRGRQFF.

The CDR3 spells CASSSYLRKKETQYF. The CDR3 DNA reads as TGTGCCAGCAGTTCCTACCTCCGCAAGAAAGAGACCCAGTACTTC. The rearrangement uses TRBV27 and TRBJ2-5; no clear D. The CDR3 runs to 15 residues. In germline, CDR1 is MNHEY, CDR2 SMNVEV (reference sequence). V was pared by 4 bases and J by 3 bases, with 15 bases between.